The 7 T cell receptor beta chains below all came from one sample that was sequenced in a study of blood T cell repertoires in COVID-19. Sequencing used immunoSEQ multiplex PCR; TCRdb keeps in-frame clones, though not all of them. Found here are approximately 180,000 clones, roughly nine tenths of them singletons; the top ten hold roughly 21%. Source material: peripheral blood. The source is a man between 60 and 70 years old with active or convalescent COVID-19.

The gene calls are TRBV27 and TRBJ1-2; 8 bases match TRBD1. V dropped 2 bases and J dropped 3; count of bases not matched to a gene: 5. There are 15 residues in the CDR3. Germline assignment: CDR1 MNHEY and CDR2 SMNVEV (reference sequence). The CDR3 loop reads CASSLRTGSDYGYTF. The CDR3 coding sequence is TGTGCCAGCAGTTTAAGGACAGGGTCCGACTATGGCTACACCTTC.

CDR3 in DNA: TGTGCCAGCAGTTACTCTGACAGGGAGAGCACAGATACGCAGTATTTT. Residues: CASSYSDRESTDTQYF. V is TRBV6-5 and J is TRBJ2-3; 7 bases line up with TRBD1. In germline, CDR1 is MNHEY, CDR2 SVGAGI. There are 16 residues in the CDR3. The V segment lost 0 bases and the J segment 0 bases; nucleotides outside the gene matches: 3.

The table lists this clone with a few counts. This chain uses TRBV6-5 with TRBJ1-1; D is perhaps TRBD1 (6 bases). The ends were cut back, 7 bases at V and 0 bases at J, with 12 bases in the middle. Germline CDR1 and CDR2: MNHEY and SVGAGI. The CDR3 runs 14 residues. As DNA, the CDR3 is TGTGCCAGCAATTCACAGGGTCTGAACACTGAAGCTTTCTTT. Amino acid sequence: CASNSQGLNTEAFF.

The chain is built from TRBV19 and TRBJ2-3; TRBD1 aligns across 7 bases. This CDR3 spans 15 amino acids. V shed 5 bases, J shed 0 bases, and the junction held 5 bases outside the gene matches. The germline CDR1 and CDR2 sequences are LNHDA and SQIVND (reference sequence). CDR3 DNA: TGTGCCAGTAGTGGTCGACAGGGTAGCACAGATACGCAGTATTTT. Its protein is CASSGRQGSTDTQYF.

This chain connects TRBV9 to TRBJ1-1; D perhaps matches TRBD1 (6 bases). The CDR3 is 14 amino acids. Germline V gives CDR1 SGDLS, CDR2 YYNGEE. Trimming shortened V by 2 bases and J by 6 bases, and 14 bases separated the two germline ends. The chain's CDR3 is CASSVRTEGSEAFF. CDR3 bases: TGTGCCAGCAGCGTCAGGACAGAAGGATCTGAAGCTTTCTTT.

This chain uses TRBV11-2 with TRBJ2-3, with D uncertain. The CDR3 has 12 amino acids. Germline V gene sequence: CDR1 SGHAT, CDR2 FQNNGV. With 3 bases removed from V and 6 bases from J, the gap between germline ends came to 7 bases. The CDR3 DNA is TGTGCCAGCAGCTTTGTAGCTGATACGCAGTATTTT. Translating it yields CASSFVADTQYF. Looking up the rest from reference TRBV11-2 and TRBJ2-3 gives the full variable domain: EAGVAQSPRYKIIEKRQSVAFWCNPISGHATLYWYQQILGQGPKLLIQFQNNGVVDDSQLPKDRFSAERLKGVDSTLKIQPAKLEDSAVYLCASSFVADTQYFGPGTRLTVL.

This clone has just one count. This chain connects TRBV5-1 to TRBJ1-2; 10 bases agree with TRBD1. CDR1 and CDR2 (germline): SGHRS, YFSETQ. The length of the CDR3 is 16 residues. After removal of 4 bases from V and 2 bases from J, the junction contained 8 bases not matched to a gene. CDR3 coding DNA: TGCGCCAGCAGCACAATACCGGGACAGGGGAACTATGGCTACACCTTC. Translation gives CASSTIPGQGNYGYTF.